This TCR beta chain is drawn from a study of OX40 agonist ivuxolimab in advanced cancers. About the study: Given to patients was ivuxolimab, an agonistic anti-OX40 (CD134) antibody. Broader study findings: Relative to CD4+ cells, CD8+ T cells on average had more expanded clones. Among patients with partial responses at 0.1-3.0 mg/kg, clonal expansion was among the lowest.

Of note for this clone: Its antigen is not identified.

TCRdb's table, derived via immunoSEQ multiplex PCR, lists solely in-frame clones and lacks some. The top ten clones hold 50% of a sample with about 22,000 clones, almost 85% of them seen once. The CDR3 has 15 amino acids. V was pared by 0 bases and J by 7 bases, with 10 bases between. Germline values: CDR1 MNHNY, CDR2 SVGAGI (reference sequence). Source: CD4+ or CD8+ T cells sorted from blood, taken in a trial of the OX40 agonist ivuxolimab. This TCR came from an adult with an advanced solid tumor such as melanoma, head and neck, liver or kidney cancer. V usage is TRBV6-6 and J usage is TRBJ1-6; D remains unclear. Written as DNA, the CDR3 is TGTGCCAGCAGTTACTCGGACGGAAAGAATTCACCCCTCCACTTT. Its protein product is CASSYSDGKNSPLHF.